The sequence of this T cell receptor (beta chain) was determined in a study of cytomegalovirus exposure and HLA in healthy donors. At the level of the study: Early on, a data release was issued that held some 85 million unique TCRs from HLA-typed donors.

The CDR3 runs 14 residues. Per germline, CDR1 SNHLY and CDR2 FYNNEI. With 5 bases removed from V and 4 bases from J, the gap between germline ends came to 12 bases. Use of 60 Vbeta and 13 Jbeta primers characterized the PCR. The data were produced by immunoSEQ multiplex PCR, yet TCRdb's version contains in-frame clones alone and is incomplete. The sample consists of 150,000 to 200,000 clones, approximately 85% of them appearing once. This clone showed up just a few times. Sample: PBMCs. The V call is TRBV2, the J call TRBJ1-3; D is perhaps TRBD1 (6 bases). The TCR sequence derives from a man aged 18 to 30 in good health and CMV-seropositive. CDR3 region: CASSLQGGGNTIYF. CDR3 DNA: TGTGCCAGCAGTTTACAGGGAGGGGGAAACACCATATATTTT.